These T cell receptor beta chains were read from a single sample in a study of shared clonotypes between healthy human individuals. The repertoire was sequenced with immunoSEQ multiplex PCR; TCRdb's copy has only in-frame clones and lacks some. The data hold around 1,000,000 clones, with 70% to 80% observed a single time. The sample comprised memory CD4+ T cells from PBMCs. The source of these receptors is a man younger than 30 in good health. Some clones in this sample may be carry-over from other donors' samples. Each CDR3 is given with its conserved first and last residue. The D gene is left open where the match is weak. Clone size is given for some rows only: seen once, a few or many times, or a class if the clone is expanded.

CASSLAGSSYGYTF TGCGCCAGCAGCTTGGCCGGCAGTTCCTATGGCTACACCTTC TRBV5-1 - TRBJ1-2 few
CASSLHPVNTGELFF TGTGCCAGCAGCTTACACCCGGTGAACACCGGGGAGCTGTTTTTT TRBV7-2 - TRBJ2-2 -
CASSLDFPSTDTQYF TGTGCCAGCAGCTTAGACTTTCCTAGCACAGATACGCAGTATTTT TRBV5-4 - TRBJ2-3 -
CASSVRGADTQYF TGTGCCAGCAGCGTCAGGGGGGCAGATACGCAGTATTTT TRBV7-2 - TRBJ2-3 -
CSSAGGGDTQYF TGCAGCTCAGCGGGAGGGGGGGATACGCAGTATTTT TRBV29-1 TRBD2 TRBJ2-3 -
CASSQGRGLNEQYF TGCGCCAGCAGCCAGGGCAGGGGACTTAACGAGCAGTACTTC TRBV4-1 - TRBJ2-7 -
CASSLGPFTDTQYF TGTGCCAGCAGCTTAGGGCCCTTTACAGATACGCAGTATTTT TRBV7-6 - TRBJ2-3 -
CASSLQGQPSGNTIYF TGCGCCAGCAGCTTGCAGGGACAGCCCTCTGGAAACACCATATATTTT TRBV5-1 TRBD1 TRBJ1-3 few
CATRWSRDQGGYTF TGTGCCACCAGGTGGTCCCGGGACCAAGGGGGCTACACCTTC TRBV19 - TRBJ1-2 -
CASSLAASGPVEQYF TGCGCCAGCAGCTTGGCGGCTAGCGGCCCTGTCGAGCAGTACTTC TRBV5-1 TRBD2 TRBJ2-7 -
CASSPGTGSGQPQHF TGCGCCAGCAGCCCAGGGACAGGGTCCGGTCAGCCCCAGCATTTT TRBV4-3 TRBD1 TRBJ1-5 -
CAISPRDKGYGYTF TGTGCCATCAGCCCCCGGGACAAAGGATATGGCTACACCTTC TRBV10-3 - TRBJ1-2 -
CASSESAVMNTEAFF TGCGCCAGCAGTGAGTCTGCGGTCATGAACACTGAAGCTTTCTTT TRBV10-1 - TRBJ1-1 -
CASSLSTGFSTEAFF TGTGCCAGCAGCTTATCTACCGGGTTTAGCACTGAAGCTTTCTTT TRBV7-9 - TRBJ1-1 few
CASSYYREGQPQHF TGTGCCAGCAGTTACTACAGGGAGGGTCAGCCCCAGCATTTT TRBV6-6 - TRBJ1-5 -
CATKTGDVREREQYF TGTGCCACCAAGACAGGGGATGTAAGGGAACGCGAGCAGTACTTC TRBV28 TRBD1 TRBJ2-7 many
CASTPTGRLSSYEQYF TGTGCCAGCACACCAACGGGTCGCCTGAGCTCCTACGAGCAGTACTTC TRBV7-8 - TRBJ2-7 -
CASSLRQGQTEAFF TGTGCCAGCAGCTTACGACAGGGCCAGACTGAAGCTTTCTTT TRBV7-9 TRBD1 TRBJ1-1 -
CASSELLSSYNEQFF TGTGCCAGCAGTGAATTATTGAGCTCCTACAATGAGCAGTTCTTC TRBV6-1 - TRBJ2-1 few
CASSERGAGGPYEQYF TGCGCCAGCAGTGAGAGAGGGGCAGGCGGACCCTACGAGCAGTACTTC TRBV10-1 - TRBJ2-7 -
CASSLFQGGDQPQHF TGTGCCAGCAGCTTATTTCAAGGGGGCGATCAGCCCCAGCATTTT TRBV7-9 TRBD1 TRBJ1-5 many
CASSQQGTYEQYF TGTGCCAGCAGCCAACAGGGGACATACGAGCAGTACTTC TRBV13 TRBD1 TRBJ2-7 -
CASSLNRGVYNEQFF TGTGCCAGCAGCTTAAACAGGGGGGTCTACAATGAGCAGTTCTTC TRBV5-4 TRBD1 TRBJ2-1 -